This T cell receptor beta chain was recorded in a study of beta chain features in type 1 diabetes. In its sample, this clone was seen a few times. Its antigen remains unidentified. Germline lookup yields CDR1 SGHVS and CDR2 FQNEAQ. The CDR3 covers 15 residues. Trimming removed 5 bases from V and 0 bases from J, with 13 bases in between. A sort by CD45RO/CCR7/CD25/CD127/CD95/CD27 yielded CD4+ naive, central memory, regulatory and stem cell-like memory cells. Broader study findings: TCRB rearrangement may or may not be influenced by HLA type; here this remained unresolved.

Expressed TCRB transcripts were sequenced because the entire RNA isolate underwent reverse transcription. TCRdb's copy holds only in-frame clones and misses some; the assay was immunoSEQ multiplex PCR. The table has 430,000 or so clones, more than 9.5% seen once. This chain uses TRBV7-8 with TRBJ1-2; the D is unclear. The sequencing sample was made of naive CD4+ T cells from blood. This receptor was identified in a young woman in good health. This chain's CDR3 is CASSPLSVTNYGYTF. The CDR3 nucleotides are TGTGCCAGCAGCCCACTTAGTGTGACTAACTATGGCTACACCTTC.